This T cell receptor (beta chain) was identified during a study of cytomegalovirus exposure and HLA in healthy donors. Concerning this clone: Its antigen is undetermined.

The study, taken as a whole, reports: A later analysis showed TCR association rates differing by HLA locus, peaking at DRB1 and lowest at HLA-C.

13 Jbeta primers and 60 Vbeta primers were used for the PCR. Some clones are missing from TCRdb's copy, which holds only in-frame ones; the method was immunoSEQ multiplex PCR. The table shows approximately 110,000 clones, with 75% to 85% occurring only once. Per germline, CDR1 SEHNR and CDR2 FQNEAQ (reference sequence). The CDR3 totals 9 residues. Trimming cost V 11 bases and J 8 bases, with 7 bases left between them. This TCR was recovered from a man aged 30 to 39 in good health and CMV-seronegative. This chain connects TRBV7-9 to TRBJ2-1; perhaps TRBD2 as D (5 bases). What was sequenced was PBMCs. In DNA form, the CDR3 reads TGTGCCCGGGGAGATGAGCAGTTCTTC. It is translated as CARGDEQFF.